This entry lists 31 T cell receptor beta chains sequenced from one sample in a study of STAT5B mutations in CD4+ large granular lymphocyte leukemia. Profiled with immunoSEQ multiplex PCR; TCRdb holds only in-frame clones, not every one. The sample includes about 36,000 clones, more than 60% of them seen just once. The sample comprised CD4+ T cells from blood buffy coats. The receptors shown here come from a human donor in good health.

The V call is TRBV9, the J call TRBJ2-7; 9 bases match TRBD1. This CDR3 is built from 14 residues. Trimming at V came to 4 bases and at J to 5 bases, leaving 7 bases not matched to a gene. Germline V CDR1 and CDR2: SGDLS, YYNGEE. Here the CDR3 reads CASSLGQGPHEQYF. CDR3 coding DNA: TGTGCCAGCAGCCTTGGACAGGGGCCGCACGAGCAGTACTTC. Complete variable domain (other parts from reference TRBV9 and TRBJ2-7): DSGVTQTPKHLITATGQRVTLRCSPRSGDLSVYWYQQSLDQGLQFLIQYYNGEERAKGNILERFSAQQFPDLHSELNLSSLELGDSALYFCASSLGQGPHEQYFGPGTRLTVT.

The chain couples TRBV18 to TRBJ2-3; tentatively, D is TRBD1 (5 bases). CDR1 and CDR2 (germline): KGHSH, LQKENI. V was trimmed by 3 bases and J by 1 base, leaving 11 bases between them. CDR3 length equals 15 residues. The CDR3, as DNA: TGTGCCAGCTCACCTTCGACAGTGGGCACAGATACGCAGTATTTT. Translating gives CASSPSTVGTDTQYF.

This clone was seen more than once but under ten times. The chain has TRBV10-3 and TRBJ1-1; tentatively, D is TRBD1 (6 bases). Trimming left V 4 bases short and J 1 base short, with 7 bases between. The CDR3 is made up of 13 amino acids. Germline V CDR1 and CDR2: ENHRY, SYGVKD. CDR3 region: CAISAGANTEAFF. The CDR3 region has the DNA TGTGCCATCAGTGCAGGGGCGAACACTGAAGCTTTCTTT.

J is TRBJ2-5 and V is TRBV6-1, with 8 nucleotides matching TRBD1. Germline V CDR1 and CDR2: MNHNS, SASEGT. Trimming took 4 bases from V and 1 from J; bases not matched to a gene: 8. CDR3 size: 16 residues. As DNA, the CDR3 is TGTGCCAGCAGTGCCCGACAGGGGAGAGCCCAAGAGACCCAGTACTTC. This sequence encodes CASSARQGRAQETQYF.

A few counts support this clone. V usage is TRBV9 and J usage is TRBJ1-1, with TRBD1 identical over 10 bases. The V and J ends lost 3 bases and 10 bases, in that order; junction bases with no gene match: 6. Germline V gives CDR1 SGDLS, CDR2 YYNGEE. The CDR3 contains 13 residues. The CDR3 DNA reads TGTGCCAGCAGCGCTGGGACAGGGGCGGGAGCTTTCTTT. Its translation is CASSAGTGAGAFF.

This clone turned up a few times. The J gene is TRBJ1-1, the V gene TRBV7-9; D gene unclear. CDR1 SEHNR and CDR2 FQNEAQ come from the germline V gene (reference sequence). V dropped 3 bases and J dropped 6 bases, with 8 bases sitting between them. This CDR3 contains 12 residues. CDR3 nucleotide sequence: TGTGCCAGCAGCTTGTGGGTCGCTGAAGCTTTCTTT. Protein product: CASSLWVAEAFF.

This rearrangement joins TRBV29-1 to TRBJ2-1; D is undetermined. Germline V CDR1 and CDR2: SQVTM, ANQGSEA. V gave up 3 bases and J gave up 9 bases, with 12 bases separating them. This CDR3 has 12 residues. The CDR3 loop is CSVEMAWGEQFF. The CDR3 DNA reads as TGCAGCGTTGAGATGGCCTGGGGTGAGCAGTTCTTC.

CDR3 nucleotides: TGTGCCAGCAGTGTATTGGGAGGAACCGGGGAGCTGTTTTTT. Protein product: CASSVLGGTGELFF. The chain links TRBV2 to TRBJ2-2; D may be TRBD2 (6 bases). The CDR3 is made up of 14 amino acids. Trimming took off 4 bases at V and 5 bases at J, with 11 bases between the two ends. From germline, CDR1 is SNHLY and CDR2 FYNNEI.

The V gene is TRBV30, the J gene TRBJ2-1; 8 bases are shared with TRBD2. The germline gives CDR1 GTSNPN, CDR2 SVGIG (reference sequence). With 3 bases clipped from V and 6 bases from J, the junction kept 4 bases outside the gene matches. This CDR3 has 13 amino acids. The CDR3 protein is CAWSGRGGNEQFF. Written as DNA, the CDR3 is TGTGCCTGGAGCGGTCGGGGGGGCAATGAGCAGTTCTTC. The full variable domain, with the rest looked up from reference TRBV30 and TRBJ2-1, is SQTIHQWPATLVQPVGSPLSLECTVEGTSNPNLYWYRQAAGRGLQLLFYSVGIGQISSEVPQNLSASRPQDRQFILSSKKLLLSDSGFYLCAWSGRGGNEQFFGPGTRLTVL.

This clone has just a few counts. The chain carries TRBV30 and TRBJ1-4; D gene ambiguous. Trimming stripped 2 bases from V and 6 bases from J, with 7 bases between. Germline CDR1 GTSNPN, CDR2 SVGIG (reference sequence). This CDR3 has 12 amino acids. The CDR3 loop is CAWSRPYEKLFF. CDR3 coding DNA: TGTGCCTGGAGTCGACCTTATGAAAAACTGTTTTTT.

The rearrangement uses TRBV11-2 and TRBJ1-1; D is perhaps TRBD1 (5 bases). Deletions cut 3 bases from V and 8 bases from J, with 19 bases between. Germline V gene sequence: CDR1 SGHAT, CDR2 FQNNGV. CDR3 length equals 15 residues. CDR3 amino acids: CASSFGPTGRWEAFF. CDR3 coding DNA: TGTGCCAGCAGCTTTGGTCCTACGGGACGTTGGGAAGCTTTCTTT.

The J gene is TRBJ2-7, the V gene TRBV5-3; D is uncertain. TRBV5-3 is an ORF, with its function uncertain. V lost 0 bases and J lost 0, with 7 bases in between. CDR3 length: 14 amino acids. The CDR3 reads CARSLEEISYEQYF. The CDR3 DNA sequence: TGTGCCAGAAGCTTGGAAGAGATCTCCTACGAGCAGTACTTC.

The gene calls are TRBV19 and TRBJ1-1; 8 bases are a match to TRBD1. The CDR3 spans 14 residues. Per germline, CDR1 LNHDA and CDR2 SQIVND (reference sequence). After removal of 8 bases from V and 5 bases from J, the junction contained 10 bases not matched to a gene. CDR3 amino acids: CASHFQGAGTEAFF. The DNA of the CDR3 is TGTGCCAGTCATTTCCAGGGGGCTGGTACTGAAGCTTTCTTT.

V and J are TRBV7-9 and TRBJ2-7; 10 nucleotides match TRBD2. CDR3 size: 15 residues. V lost 1 base and J lost 5; bases outside the gene matches: 5. CDR1 and CDR2 from the germline V gene are SEHNR and FQNEAQ (reference sequence). This CDR3 is CASSLGGLAGDEQYF. The DNA of the CDR3 is TGTGCCAGCAGCTTAGGGGGGCTAGCGGGAGACGAGCAGTACTTC.

This clone turned up a few times. This sequence joins TRBV7-9 and TRBJ1-1; D unclear. V lost 1 base and J 1 base, leaving 7 bases between the germline ends. Germline lookup yields CDR1 SEHNR and CDR2 FQNEAQ (reference sequence). The length of the CDR3 is 14 residues. The DNA of the CDR3 is TGTGCCAGCAGCTTAGTATTCGGGAACACTGAAGCTTTCTTT. This codes for CASSLVFGNTEAFF. Full variable domain (missing parts from reference TRBV7-9 and TRBJ1-1): DTGVSQNPRHKITKRGQNVTFRCDPISEHNRLYWYRQTLGQGPEFLTYFQNEAQLEKSRLLSDRFSAERPKGSFSTLEIQRTEQGDSAMYLCASSLVFGNTEAFFGQGTRLTVV.

The V call is TRBV5-1, the J call TRBJ1-1, with D maybe TRBD1 (6 bases). Trimming left V 0 bases short and J 5 bases short, with 14 bases between. The CDR3 covers 15 residues. The germline CDR1 and CDR2 sequences are SGHRS and YFSETQ. The CDR3 spells CASSLEGWGQTEAFF. For the CDR3, the DNA is TGCGCCAGCAGCTTGGAAGGTTGGGGGCAAACTGAAGCTTTCTTT.

The V call is TRBV5-5, the J call TRBJ1-1; tentative D call: TRBD1 (5 bases). From germline, CDR1 is SGHKS and CDR2 YYEKEE (reference sequence). The CDR3 has 13 amino acids. With 4 bases removed from V and 1 base from J, the gap between germline ends came to 8 bases. The CDR3 DNA is TGTGCCAGCAGCCAGGGTCCGAACACTGAAGCTTTCTTT. Its protein is CASSQGPNTEAFF.

V and J are TRBV19 and TRBJ2-5, with 8 bases aligning to TRBD1. Germline CDR1 and CDR2: LNHDA and SQIVND (reference sequence). Trimming at V came to 5 bases and at J to 1 base, leaving 3 bases not matched to a gene. The length of the CDR3 is 14 residues. CDR3 region: CASSRGQVQETQYF. The CDR3 region has the DNA TGTGCCAGTAGTCGGGGACAGGTCCAAGAGACCCAGTACTTC.

The V call is TRBV11-2, the J call TRBJ2-7; 13 bases are shared with TRBD2. This CDR3 is built from 16 residues. Unmatched junction bases numbered 3, after V lost 0 bases and J lost 4 bases. Germline assignment: CDR1 SGHAT and CDR2 FQNNGV. The CDR3 sequence is CASSLDPGLAGYEQYF. CDR3 DNA: TGTGCCAGCAGCTTAGATCCGGGACTAGCGGGATACGAGCAGTACTTC. Supplemented by reference TRBV11-2 and TRBJ2-7, the full variable domain reads EAGVAQSPRYKIIEKRQSVAFWCNPISGHATLYWYQQILGQGPKLLIQFQNNGVVDDSQLPKDRFSAERLKGVDSTLKIQPAKLEDSAVYLCASSLDPGLAGYEQYFGPGTRLTVT.

The chain employs TRBV29-1 and TRBJ2-1, with D hard to call. Trimming pared 3 bases from V and 0 bases from J, leaving 12 bases between. The CDR3 runs to 15 residues. Germline V gene data show CDR1 as SQVTM and CDR2 as ANQGSEA. The CDR3 sequence is CSVEAVRSSYNEQFF. The CDR3 DNA sequence: TGCAGCGTTGAGGCAGTCAGGAGCTCCTACAATGAGCAGTTCTTC.

The J gene is TRBJ1-2, the V gene TRBV7-6, with a tentative D call TRBD1 (5 bases). CDR1 is SGHVS and CDR2 is FNYEAQ in the germline V gene. CDR3 size: 17 residues. Trimming removed 5 bases from V and 1 base from J, with 20 bases in between. The CDR3 nucleotides are TGTGCCAGCAGCATACACCCCTCGGAGGGGCGTAACTATGGCTACACCTTC. This sequence encodes CASSIHPSEGRNYGYTF.

The chain links TRBV7-9 to TRBJ2-7; D is tentatively TRBD1 or TRBD2 (5 bases each). The CDR3 length is 14 residues. The germline V and J ends were trimmed by 3 bases and 2 bases, with 11 bases remaining between them. The germline gives CDR1 SEHNR, CDR2 FQNEAQ (reference sequence). The CDR3 is CASSFTGTTYEQYF. CDR3 coding DNA: TGTGCCAGCAGCTTTACCGGGACCACCTACGAGCAGTACTTC. The full variable domain, in which reference TRBV7-9 and TRBJ2-7 provide the parts outside the CDR3, is DTGVSQNPRHKITKRGQNVTFRCDPISEHNRLYWYRQTLGQGPEFLTYFQNEAQLEKSRLLSDRFSAERPKGSFSTLEIQRTEQGDSAMYLCASSFTGTTYEQYFGPGTRLTVT.

This rearrangement joins TRBV19 to TRBJ1-1; 10 bases map to TRBD1. V was pared by 4 bases and J by 11 bases, with 16 bases of the junction left unmatched. CDR3 size: 16 residues. Germline V gives CDR1 LNHDA, CDR2 SQIVND (reference sequence). The CDR3 coding sequence is TGTGCCAGTAGTAGACTTTTCGACAGGGGGCTTGGGACGGCTTTCTTT. The encoded protein is CASSRLFDRGLGTAFF.

This clone was recorded only once. The chain links TRBV7-2 to TRBJ2-2; D assignment may be TRBD1 or TRBD2 (5 bases each). Germline loops: CDR1 SGHTA, CDR2 FQGNSA. Between the trimmed V and J ends, which lost 3 bases and 2 bases, there was a span of 10 bases. The CDR3 contains 15 residues. CDR3 sequence: CASSLGRINTGELFF. Written as DNA, the CDR3 is TGTGCCAGCAGCTTGGGACGGATTAACACCGGGGAGCTGTTTTTT.

The J gene is TRBJ2-7, the V gene TRBV7-8; 11 positions agree with TRBD2. Germline V lookup: CDR1 SGHVS, CDR2 FQNEAQ. CDR3 length: 15 residues. V lost 5 bases and J lost 2; bases outside the gene matches: 5. CDR3 amino acids: CASSKTSGTAYEQYF. The CDR3 nucleotides are TGTGCCAGCAGCAAGACTAGCGGGACGGCCTACGAGCAGTACTTC.

This clone has a handful of counts. The genes are TRBV7-9 and TRBJ1-2; D call uncertain. CDR1 is SEHNR, CDR2 FQNEAQ, per germline (reference sequence). The germline V and J ends were trimmed by 5 bases and 4 bases, with 11 bases remaining between them. This CDR3 comprises 13 residues. CDR3 DNA sequence: TGTGCCAGCAGCCCGGACGGGCCCTATGGCTACACCTTC. Encoded protein: CASSPDGPYGYTF.

The chain combines TRBV30 with TRBJ2-2; 9 positions agree with TRBD2. The CDR3 extends over 15 amino acids. Germline assignment: CDR1 GTSNPN and CDR2 SVGIG (reference sequence). V trimming: 0 bases; J trimming: 6 bases; junction bases outside the gene matches: 5. CDR3 coding DNA: TGTGCCTGGAGTGTAAGGCTAGCGGGATCCGGGGAGCTGTTTTTT. It yields the protein CAWSVRLAGSGELFF.

This clone was seen a handful of times. The J gene is TRBJ1-5, the V gene TRBV29-1; 10 nucleotides match TRBD1. The trim removed 6 bases at V and 4 bases at J, leaving 3 bases unmatched. The V gene's germline CDR1 is SQVTM and CDR2 ANQGSEA. CDR3 length: 13 amino acids. The CDR3 coding sequence is TGCAGCGTGGGGGACAGGGGAAATCAGCCCCAGCATTTT. Its translation: CSVGDRGNQPQHF.

The V call is TRBV2, the J call TRBJ2-1; either TRBD1 or TRBD2 may supply D (5 bases each). This CDR3 is built from 12 residues. Deletions cut 3 bases from V and 7 bases from J, with 7 bases between. Germline loops: CDR1 SNHLY, CDR2 FYNNEI. DNA of the CDR3: TGTGCCAGCAGTGAGAGGGGAAATGAGCAGTTCTTC. It translates to CASSERGNEQFF.

The chain is built from TRBV11-3 and TRBJ2-5; D gene unclear. CDR3 length: 13 amino acids. With 2 bases removed from V and 4 bases from J, the gap between germline ends came to 8 bases. CDR1 and CDR2 (germline): SGHNT, YENEEA. The CDR3: CASSLTGVETQYF. The CDR3 nucleotides are TGTGCCAGCAGCTTAACTGGCGTAGAGACCCAGTACTTC. The full variable domain, rest sourced from reference TRBV11-3 and TRBJ2-5, is EAGVVQSPRYKIIEKKQPVAFWCNPISGHNTLYWYLQNLGQGPELLIRYENEEAVDDSQLPKDRFSAERLKGVDSTLKIQPAELGDSAVYLCASSLTGVETQYFGPGTRLLVL.

This clone has only one observation. This sequence joins TRBV5-4 and TRBJ2-7; no clear D gene. The germline V gene encodes CDR1 SGHNT and CDR2 YYREEE (reference sequence). V dropped 4 bases and J dropped 3 bases, with 5 bases sitting between them. CDR3 length: 11 amino acids. CDR3 residues: CASSTSYEQYF. CDR3 DNA sequence: TGTGCCAGCAGCACCAGCTACGAGCAGTACTTC.